These T cell receptor beta chains were read from a single sample in a study of OX40 agonist ivuxolimab in advanced cancers. Profiling relied on immunoSEQ multiplex PCR, and the TCRdb table lists in-frame clones only, not all of them. The sample yields 77,000 or so clones, 86% seen once. The sample in question was CD4+ or CD8+ T cells sorted from blood, obtained in a trial of the OX40 agonist ivuxolimab. These receptors all come from an adult with an advanced solid tumor such as melanoma, head and neck, liver or kidney cancer. Both conserved end residues are part of each CDR3. The order of the fields is J gene, D gene, V gene, clone size, CDR3 DNA, CDR3 protein. The D gene is left open where the match is weak. A row's size may be missing; if present it is once, few, many or a size class.

TRBJ1-6 - TRBV5-4 once TGTGCCAGCAGCTTGGACGCAGGGACCTTCTATAATTCACCCCTCCACTTT CASSLDAGTFYNSPLHF
TRBJ2-7 - TRBV6-5 - TGTGCCAGCAGCCCCGGGGGGCGGCAAGAGCAGTACTTC CASSPGGRQEQYF
TRBJ2-6 TRBD1 TRBV19 few TGTGCCAGTAGTATCCCGGGACAGGGTTCTGGGGCCAACGTCCTGACTTTC CASSIPGQGSGANVLTF
TRBJ2-5 TRBD2 TRBV6-1 - TGTGCCAGCAGAGAGACTAGCGGGCGAGAGACCCAGTACTTC CASRETSGRETQYF
TRBJ1-5 - TRBV14 - TGTGCCAGCAGCTCCCGCGGAGGGAATCAGCCCCAGCATTTT CASSSRGGNQPQHF
TRBJ2-1 - TRBV6-1 - TGTGCCAGCAGCTCTAGCCAGAATGAGCAGTTCTTC CASSSSQNEQFF
TRBJ1-1 TRBD1 TRBV18 - TGTGCCAGCTCACCTCGGACAGGGGGAACTGAAGCTTTCTTT CASSPRTGGTEAFF
TRBJ2-1 TRBD2 TRBV11-2 once TGTGCCAGCAGCCCCCGCCCACCGGGACTAGCGGGAGGTAGTGAGCAGTTCTTC CASSPRPPGLAGGSEQFF
TRBJ1-2 - TRBV6-1 - TGTGCCAGCAGTGAGGGACCCCCTTGGGGGCCCTTCCCCTATGGCTACACCTTC CASSEGPPWGPFPYGYTF
TRBJ2-3 - TRBV14 - TGTGCCAGCAGCCGCCAACCTCGGTCTACGCAGTATTTT CASSRQPRSTQYF
TRBJ2-3 TRBD2 TRBV29-1 - TGCAGCGTTGAAGGAGTCGCGGGAGGAGGCACAGATACGCAGTATTTT CSVEGVAGGGTDTQYF
TRBJ1-1 - TRBV29-1 - TGCAGCGCTATGGCAGGGTCCTTGAACACTGAAGCTTTCTTT CSAMAGSLNTEAFF
TRBJ2-1 - TRBV10-3 - TGTGCCATCAGTGAGTCATCCGGAGGTGAGCAGTTCTTC CAISESSGGEQFF
TRBJ2-2 - TRBV7-9 - TGTGCCAGCAGCTTAGCCTCACTAGCCGGGGAGCTGTTTTTT CASSLASLAGELFF
TRBJ2-3 TRBD2 TRBV5-1 once TGCGCCAGCAGCTTTCTTGGAGCGGGAGGGGCAGATACGCAGTATTTT CASSFLGAGGADTQYF
TRBJ1-2 TRBD1 TRBV7-9 - TGTGCCAGCAGCTTAAGGGGACAGGGGGCGCGAAGCTATGGCTACACCTTC CASSLRGQGARSYGYTF
TRBJ2-2 - TRBV4-1 - TGCGCCAGCAGCCAAGATTCGGGGTTTGCGAACACCGGGGAGCTGTTTTTT CASSQDSGFANTGELFF
TRBJ1-6 TRBD1 TRBV14 - TGTGCCAGCAGCCAAGCGGGGGTAGGGACAGGCGCTTCTGCCCTCCACTTT CASSQAGVGTGASALHF
TRBJ2-1 - TRBV7-6 - TGTGCCAGCAGCTTAGCGGACGGGGCTGAGCAGTTCTTC CASSLADGAEQFF
TRBJ2-5 - TRBV6-5 - TGTGCCAGCAGTTACTTAGCCGGGAAAGAGACCCAGTACTTC CASSYLAGKETQYF
TRBJ1-3 - TRBV19 - TGTGCCAGTAGCCGACCGGGACTCTCTGGAAACACCATATATTTT CASSRPGLSGNTIYF
TRBJ2-1 TRBD2 TRBV28 - TGTGCCAGCAGTACCTATAGCGGGAGGAGACTCAGCTCCTACAATGAGCAGTTCTTC CASSTYSGRRLSSYNEQFF
TRBJ2-2 TRBD2 TRBV6-1 - TGTGCCAGCAGACTAGCGGGAGACACCGGGGAGCTGTTTTTT CASRLAGDTGELFF
TRBJ1-6 - TRBV28 once TGTGCCAGCAGTTTAGCCCCTGGGCAAGCGAGCTATAATTCACCCCTCCACTTT CASSLAPGQASYNSPLHF
TRBJ2-2 - TRBV5-8 - TGTGCCAGCAGCTTGTTTAGGTTCGACACCGGGGAGCTGTTTTTT CASSLFRFDTGELFF
TRBJ2-1 - TRBV7-9 - TGTGCCAGCAGCTTGGAGTCCAGGGTGTACAATGAGCAGTTCTTC CASSLESRVYNEQFF
TRBJ2-3 TRBD1 TRBV5-6 - TGTGCCAGCAGCTCCCTGGGGACAGGACCCAGGCCCACAGATACGCAGTATTTT CASSSLGTGPRPTDTQYF
TRBJ1-1 TRBD1 TRBV5-1 - TGCGCCAGCAGACAGGGGAGAGATACTGAAGCTTTCTTT CASRQGRDTEAFF